The clone carrying this T cell receptor beta chain came up a few times. This entry belongs to a study of T cells in Graves' hyperthyroidism and ophthalmopathy. Authors of the study amplified TCR beta CDR3 regions from RNA transcripts. The HTBI primer set was used in a first-round RT-PCR of the TCR CDR3. TCRdb ran MiXCR on the multiplex PCR reads and lists one entry per CDR3 protein. The table shows 610,000 or so distinct CDR3 sequences, with 40% to 55% occurring only once. This receptor was obtained from a woman aged 18-29 years with Graves' hyperthyroidism. The material sequenced was peripheral blood or thyroid tissue (not recorded which).

The CDR3 DNA reads TGTGCCAGCAGAACCACCGGGACTAGCGGGAGAGAGACCCAGTACTTC. This translates into CASRTTGTSGRETQYF. V gene TRBV6-1 combines with J gene TRBJ2-5, with 14 nucleotides matching TRBD2. Trimming took 6 bases from V and 4 from J; bases not matched to a gene: 7. From germline, CDR1 is MNHNS and CDR2 SASEGT. The CDR3 totals 16 residues.